This section outlines one T cell receptor (beta chain) sequence together with its context. No antigen is known for it. Base qualities are not at hand, and no much larger clone is one base apart. Reading the germline V gene gives CDR1 SGHRS and CDR2 YFSETQ. Cut back by 2 bases and 5 bases, the V and J ends lie 10 bases apart. From the cysteine up to the phenylalanine, the CDR3 has a length of 13 residues. Only the CDR3 DNA is retained, 39 bases long and in frame from the first base. The library came from UMI-ligation and nested PCR. An equimolar mix of two oligonucleotides covering both TRBC1 and TRBC2 was used as the beta constant-region primer. The ligated cDNA went through four rounds of PCR with nested alpha and beta constant-region primers together with the SP2 primer. A single-stranded oligonucleotide containing the SP2 primer and a 12-nucleotide UMI was joined to the 3' end of the cDNA by T4 RNA ligase 1. The ligation reaction was kept at 16 degrees C for 20-24 hours. PCR2 was usually performed as a SYBR Green qPCR and halted at a preset threshold so that over-amplification would not occur. All purifications after the first were performed with Agencourt AMPure XP magnetic beads. Libraries were quantified by Qubit and checked on a TapeStation, with a main peak expected near 650 bp. Sequencing of the pooled libraries was done on an Illumina MiSeq using v2 2x251 paired-end kits, which typically yielded roughly 0.95-2.1 million reads per sample. Each sample's library went into the pool at roughly 4.4 nM, and about 4.5-8% PhiX was added to help with cluster recognition. In the original analysis: V and J genes were assigned to Demultiplexor-processed FASTQ reads by Decombinator through tag matching, with a single base-pair mismatch being allowed. UMIs were used by Collapsinator to correct both sequencing errors and frequency errors arising from PCR heterogeneity. CDR3Translator translated TCRs and extracted CDR3s from the conserved cysteine to the FGXG phenylalanine, flagging non-productive sequences. Gini, Shannon entropy and inverse Simpson indices were computed after subsampling the repertoires to the same number of UMI-defined TCRs. Within the linear range, a power law was fitted to clonotype abundance distributions using maximum likelihood. When run on a single naive CD8 sample, MIGEC and the pipeline yielded similar UMI counts, similar unique TCR numbers and similar clonal distributions. One analysis removed from the naive repertoire any naive TCRs that were also present in any memory subset from the same donor. A set of approximately 6,800 CMV-associated CDR3 sequences, compiled from VDJdb and a published dataset, was used to search the repertoires. TCRdb reworked the public reads: Q25 trimming with fastp, MiXCR clone assembly, productive beta chains retained. Each CDR3 protein appears once, grouped with its most common genes and DNA. TCRdb, rather than the study authors, made the V and J calls. This sample comprises about 90,000 distinct CDR3 sequences, approximately 10% of them detected only once. Jointly, the top ten make up around 0.13% of the sample.

The entry originates in a study of naive and memory T cell subsets (dated by TCRdb to 2015 to 2018). Regarding the study in general: The study applied an open-source, UMI-based TCR alpha and beta sequencing pipeline to sorted naive and memory peripheral blood T cell subsets. Complete agreement was observed between the functional CMV T cell responses and the IgG serology results. RNA was DNase-treated and reverse transcribed with TCR constant-region primers, mostly using SuperScript III.

General conclusions and limits of the study: In both CD4 and CD8 cells, the Gini index increased while Shannon and inverse Simpson diversity decreased from naive through CM, EM and EMRA. Following error correction, more than 95% of naive TCR sequences occurred only once, which made naive abundance distributions much steeper than those of memory subsets. Single alpha or beta chain sequences, rather than paired alpha/beta receptors, were used to define clonotypes. A power law was followed by TCR abundance, with an exponent that differed between naive and memory subsets but was consistent across the three individuals. Naive repertoires, especially CD8, contained a few larger clonotypes, possibly memory cells re-expressing CD45RA. The repertoire findings for the naive and memory subsets could not be validated against a ground truth because none was available. RNA-based TCR counts may be influenced by expression changes linked to T cell activation and differentiation.

Separate amplification of TCR alpha and beta chain libraries was performed from the second PCR step onward. The CMV status of each donor was determined by measuring IFNgamma production from CD4+ T cells after fresh PBMCs had been stimulated overnight with CMV viral lysate. Using Miltenyi beads, CD4 T cells were first positively selected, and CD8 T cells were then positively selected from the CD4-negative fraction. Cells were stained for CD3, CD4, CD8, CD45RA, CD27 and a live/dead dye and were sorted on a BD Aria II into four subsets based on CD45RA and CD27. Blood came from three healthy volunteers, each fractionated into CD4 and CD8 T cells and then into four differentiation subsets. About 0.11 L of peripheral blood was taken from each donor, and PBMC were separated by density-gradient centrifugation on Ficoll-Paque PLUS. After sorting, cells were lysed in RLT buffer, RNA was extracted using a Qiagen RNeasy kit, and the extracted RNA was stored at -80 degrees C.

This TCR came from a human donor in good health. This chain joins TRBV5-1 to TRBJ1-1; TRBD1 is perhaps the D gene, given 5 matching bases. The sequencing sample was made of naive CD4+ T cells from blood. Read against the paper, the sample's cell subset or site label means: naive T cells, CD45RA high CD27+. The CDR3 protein: CASSFMTETEAFF. The sequenced DNA: TGCGCCAGCAGCTTCATGACAGAAACTGAAGCTTTCTTT.